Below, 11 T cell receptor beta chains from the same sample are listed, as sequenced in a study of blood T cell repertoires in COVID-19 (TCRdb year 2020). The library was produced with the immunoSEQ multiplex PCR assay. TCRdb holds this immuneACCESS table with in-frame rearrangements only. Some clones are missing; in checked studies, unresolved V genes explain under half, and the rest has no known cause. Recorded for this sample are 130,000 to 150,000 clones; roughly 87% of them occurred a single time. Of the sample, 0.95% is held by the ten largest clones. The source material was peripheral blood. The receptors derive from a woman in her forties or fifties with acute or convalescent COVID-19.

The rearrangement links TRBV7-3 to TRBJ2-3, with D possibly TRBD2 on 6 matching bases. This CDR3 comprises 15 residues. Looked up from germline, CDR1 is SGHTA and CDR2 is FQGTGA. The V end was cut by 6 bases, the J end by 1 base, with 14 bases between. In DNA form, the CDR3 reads TGTGCCAGCAGTTTCGGCGGGGATGGCACAGATACGCAGTATTTT. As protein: CASSFGGDGTDTQYF.

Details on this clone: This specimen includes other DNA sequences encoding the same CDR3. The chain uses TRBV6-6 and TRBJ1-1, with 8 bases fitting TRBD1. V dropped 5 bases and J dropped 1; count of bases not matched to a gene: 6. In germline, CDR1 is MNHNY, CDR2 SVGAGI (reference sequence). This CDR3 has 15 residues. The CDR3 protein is CASSPLDRGNTEAFF. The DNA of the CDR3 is TGTGCCAGCAGTCCCTTAGACAGGGGGAACACTGAAGCTTTCTTT.

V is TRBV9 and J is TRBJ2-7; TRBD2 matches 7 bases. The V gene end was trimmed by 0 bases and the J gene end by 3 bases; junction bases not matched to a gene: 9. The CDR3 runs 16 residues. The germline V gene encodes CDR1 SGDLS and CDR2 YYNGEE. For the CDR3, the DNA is TGTGCCAGCAGCGTAGGTTCCAGCGGGGACCTCTACGAGCAGTACTTC. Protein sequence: CASSVGSSGDLYEQYF.

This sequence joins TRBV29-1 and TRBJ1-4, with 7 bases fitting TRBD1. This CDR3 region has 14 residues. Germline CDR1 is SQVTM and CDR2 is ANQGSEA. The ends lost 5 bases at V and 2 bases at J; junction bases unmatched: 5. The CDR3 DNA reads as TGCAGCGTTAGCCGACAGGGCACTAATGAAAAACTGTTTTTT. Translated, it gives CSVSRQGTNEKLFF.

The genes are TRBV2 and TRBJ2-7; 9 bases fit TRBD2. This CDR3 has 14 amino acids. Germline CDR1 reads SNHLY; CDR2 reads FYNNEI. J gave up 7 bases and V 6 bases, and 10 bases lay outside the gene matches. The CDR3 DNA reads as TGTGCCAGCAGGGGACCGGGACTAGCTGTGGAGCAGTACTTC. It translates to CASRGPGLAVEQYF. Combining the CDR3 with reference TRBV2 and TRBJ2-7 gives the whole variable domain EPEVTQTPSHQVTQMGQEVILRCVPISNHLYFYWYRQILGQKVEFLVSFYNNEISEKSEIFDDQFSVERPDGSNFTLKIRSTKLEDSAMYFCASRGPGLAVEQYFGPGTRLTVT.

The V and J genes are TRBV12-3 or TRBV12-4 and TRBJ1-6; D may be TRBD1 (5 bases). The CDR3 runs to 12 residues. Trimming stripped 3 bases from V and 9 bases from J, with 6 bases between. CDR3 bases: TGTGCCAGCAGTTTCGGGGGTTCACCCCTCCACTTT. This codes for CASSFGGSPLHF.

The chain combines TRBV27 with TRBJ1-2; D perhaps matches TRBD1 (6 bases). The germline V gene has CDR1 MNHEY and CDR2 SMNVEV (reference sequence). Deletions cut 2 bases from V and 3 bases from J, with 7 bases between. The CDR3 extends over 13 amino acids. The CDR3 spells CASSLGQYYGYTF. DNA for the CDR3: TGTGCCAGCAGTTTAGGACAGTACTATGGCTACACCTTC.

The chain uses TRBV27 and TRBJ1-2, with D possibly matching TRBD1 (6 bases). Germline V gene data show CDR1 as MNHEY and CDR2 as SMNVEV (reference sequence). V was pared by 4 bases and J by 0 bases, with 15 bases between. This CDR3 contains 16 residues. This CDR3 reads CASSSFRGGTNYGYTF. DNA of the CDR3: TGTGCCAGCAGTTCTTTTAGGGGGGGGACTAACTATGGCTACACCTTC.

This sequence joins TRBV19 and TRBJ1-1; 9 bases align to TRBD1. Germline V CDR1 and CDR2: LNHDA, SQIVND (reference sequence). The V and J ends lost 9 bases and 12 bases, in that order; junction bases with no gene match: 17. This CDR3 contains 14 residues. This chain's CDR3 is CASHPATGGGFSFF. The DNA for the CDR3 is TGTGCCAGCCACCCGGCGACAGGGGGAGGTTTCTCTTTCTTT.

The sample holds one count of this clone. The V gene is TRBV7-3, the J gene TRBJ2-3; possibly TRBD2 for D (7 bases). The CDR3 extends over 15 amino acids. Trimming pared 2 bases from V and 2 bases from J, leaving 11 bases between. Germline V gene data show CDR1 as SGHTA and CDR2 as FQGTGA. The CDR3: CASSLRAGATDTQYF. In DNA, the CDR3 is TGTGCCAGCAGCTTACGGGCGGGGGCCACAGATACGCAGTATTTT.

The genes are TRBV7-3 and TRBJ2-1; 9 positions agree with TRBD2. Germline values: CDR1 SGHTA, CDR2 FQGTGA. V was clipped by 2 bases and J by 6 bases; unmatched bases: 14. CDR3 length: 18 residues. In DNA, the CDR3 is TGTGCCAGCAGCTTAGGGACTAGCTCTTTCGTTGAGGGCAATGAGCAGTTCTTC. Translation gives CASSLGTSSFVEGNEQFF.